A selection of T cell receptor beta chains follows, all from one sample in a study of blood T cell repertoires in COVID-19. The assay was immunoSEQ multiplex PCR, and TCRdb's table has in-frame clones only and misses some. The sample contains 250,000 or so clones, about nine tenths of which appear only once. Sequenced input: peripheral blood. The receptor set was obtained from a middle-aged man with active or convalescent COVID-19. CDR3s include the opening cysteine and the closing phenylalanine or tryptophan. Clone size appears in some rows only: once, few, many, or a class for an expanded clone.

size: .; V: TRBV11-1; CDR3: CASSWDISYEQYF
size: once; V: TRBV21-1; CDR3: CASSKGVGREGETQYF
size: .; V: TRBV24-1; CDR3: CATSDSPPRDKKDNEQFF
size: .; V: TRBV30; CDR3: CAWRVRGDVYF
size: .; V: TRBV6-1; CDR3: CASSEEQNYGYTF
size: .; V: TRBV6-5; CDR3: CASRYRGEAFF
size: .; V: TRBV4-1; CDR3: CASSQVQIESPLHF
size: few; V: TRBV14; CDR3: CASSQQGNGNTIYF
size: .; V: TRBV24-1; CDR3: CATSDPGQGNGYTF
size: .; V: TRBV29-1; CDR3: CSVAGRGKETQYF
size: .; V: TRBV5-4; CDR3: CASSPDRTDTQYF
size: .; V: TRBV6-2/TRBV6-3; CDR3: CASSLLGQRRGYTF
size: once; V: TRBV7-9; CDR3: CASSLARDARGAFF
size: once; V: TRBV7-2; CDR3: CASSAYTSGRDTQYF
size: .; V: TRBV25-1; CDR3: CASSAGAASYNEQFF
size: .; V: TRBV10-3; CDR3: CAISPGTGSSLAQETQYF
size: .; V: TRBV4-1; CDR3: CASSHPGWPNYGYTF
size: .; V: TRBV18; CDR3: CASSPQGGSYSNQPQHF
size: .; V: TRBV27; CDR3: CASSLTGGTPNTEAFF
size: .; V: TRBV25-1; CDR3: CASSEGLAGDEQFF
size: .; V: TRBV3-1/TRBV3-2; CDR3: CASSLASSGNTIYF
size: .; V: TRBV19; CDR3: CASSPHRGHVDYGYTF
size: .; V: TRBV4-1; CDR3: CASSQEIQIFGGYTF
size: .; V: TRBV10-3; CDR3: CAISDPGQGMNTEAFF
size: .; V: TRBV7-9; CDR3: CASSPTRRQNTDTQYF
size: .; V: TRBV25-1; CDR3: CASSPRTGPGNTIYF
size: .; V: TRBV5-5; CDR3: CASRTSGNYEQYF
size: .; V: TRBV28; CDR3: CASSPSGELFF
size: .; V: TRBV5-1; CDR3: CASSLAGAPNTGELFF
size: .; V: TRBV29-1; CDR3: CSVGTGYRYEQYF
size: once; V: TRBV7-9; CDR3: CASSLAGTGVGGYTF
size: once; V: TRBV28; CDR3: CASSSTGGDQPQHF